The present TCR beta chain was sequenced within a study of OX40 agonist ivuxolimab in advanced cancers. For the study at large: At 0.01 to 10 mg/kg, ivuxolimab was administered intravenously to patients every 2 weeks. Mean age approximately 59 years, range 23 to 79; roughly 80% male. Checkpoint inhibitors had been given previously to 40% of patients.

Patients with autoimmune history or systemic immunosuppression were excluded. The CDR3 sequence is 14 residues long. After removal of 5 bases from V and 4 bases from J, the junction contained 6 bases not matched to a gene. Germline V CDR1 and CDR2: SGHTS, YDEGEE. Profiled with immunoSEQ multiplex PCR; TCRdb holds only in-frame clones, not every one. The sample lists tens of thousands of clones; 89% were seen once. Sequenced here: CD4+ or CD8+ T cells sorted from blood, sampled in a trial of the OX40 agonist ivuxolimab. V and J are TRBV5-8 and TRBJ2-1; 7 nucleotides match TRBD1. The source is an adult with an advanced solid tumor such as melanoma, head and neck, liver or kidney cancer. The chain's CDR3 is CASSPPGQYNEQFF. Here the CDR3 DNA reads TGTGCCAGCAGTCCTCCGGGACAGTACAATGAGCAGTTCTTC.